Given below is one T cell receptor beta chain in context. Its antigen remains unknown. MiXCR, run by TCRdb on the reads, gives a single entry per CDR3 protein. The sample consists of 5,500 to 6,500 distinct CDR3 sequences, about a sixth of them appearing once. The sample comes from a study of liver allograft versus peripheral blood T cells. The wider study: Comparisons were made between T cell receptor repertoires found in transplanted livers and those circulating in recipients' peripheral blood.

General study findings and limits: Reports indicated that T cell receptor repertoires inside liver allografts differed from those in peripheral blood.

Germline CDR1 reads MNHEY; CDR2 reads SVGAGI. Trimming left V 1 base short and J 0 bases short, with 10 bases between. This CDR3 comprises 15 residues. The genes are TRBV6-5 and TRBJ2-7; the D is unclear. The receptor was derived from a human patient who had a liver transplant. Some T cells may possibly be graft donor cells. The CDR3 coding sequence is TGTGCCAGCAGTTACTTGGGCAGTAGCTCCTACGAGCAGTACTTC. This encodes CASSYLGSSSYEQYF.